This TCR beta chain was observed in a study of post-analysis software for immune sequencing data. At the level of the study: In terms of disease course, relapsing-remitting, secondary progressive and progressive-relapsing multiple sclerosis were included.

A note on this clonotype: Antigen unknown.

Study findings and constraints: Comparison with controls showed significantly lower normalized Chao1 diversity in multiple sclerosis patients. F-measure co-clustering was strong for batch-matched samples. Patients used about five TRBV segments, including TRBV5-6, TRBV5-1 and TRBV20-1, more often than controls.

This CDR3 is 16 amino acids long. V lost 0 bases and J lost 5, with 17 bases in between. Germline V lookup: CDR1 SGHDT, CDR2 YYEEEE. Unique molecular identifiers had been added to the TCR beta cDNA libraries. MiXCR was run by TCRdb on the PCR reads, yielding one entry per CDR3 protein. The sample lists approximately 770,000 distinct CDR3 sequences; roughly 46% were seen once. What was sequenced was blood. The clonotype was recovered from a girl aged 5 to 17 with multiple sclerosis. The rearrangement links TRBV5-6 to TRBJ1-2; tentative D call: TRBD1 (6 bases). The CDR3 here is CASSLGGGPSPYGYTF. In nucleotides, the CDR3 is TGTGCCAGCAGCTTGGGTGGGGGCCCCTCCCCGTATGGCTACACCTTC.